This T cell receptor beta chain was found in a study of T cells in Graves' hyperthyroidism and ophthalmopathy. Turning to the study itself: Peripheral blood was obtained at initial diagnosis, preceding any treatment.

Each patient was aged 18 to 65 and had newly diagnosed hyperthyroidism of under 2 months' duration. It was uncontrolled infection, other autoimmune disease, pregnancy or lactation that excluded patients. Study results and caveats: Most thyroid clonotypes expanded above 0.001 were also detected in blood.

As regards this clonotype: No antigen is known for it.

Amplification targeted TCR beta CDR3 regions from RNA transcripts. First-round RT-PCR with HTBI primers amplified the TCR CDR3 region. TCRdb re-called the multiplex PCR reads through MiXCR, storing one row per CDR3 protein. The sample carries hundreds of thousands of distinct CDR3 sequences, around 15% recorded once. The receptor's source is a woman in her thirties or forties with Graves' hyperthyroidism. What was sequenced was blood.

The CDR3 nucleotides are TGCAGCGTTGAAGCAGTCAGCTATGGCTACACCTTC. This sequence encodes CSVEAVSYGYTF. This chain uses TRBV29-1 with TRBJ1-2; D uncertain. CDR3 length: 12 residues. CDR1 is SQVTM and CDR2 is ANQGSEA in the germline V gene. Trimming pared 1 base from V and 4 bases from J, leaving 7 bases between.